This TCR beta chain was captured in a study of T cells in Graves' hyperthyroidism and ophthalmopathy. About the research overall: Peripheral blood samples were taken at initial diagnosis, prior to any treatment.

In its sample, this clonotype was seen a few times. The CDR3 spans 17 residues. V shed 5 bases and J 4 bases; nucleotides not matched to a gene: 7. Germline V gene lookup returns CDR1 SGHTA and CDR2 FQGNSA. RNA transcripts gave rise to amplified TCR beta CDR3 regions. A set of HTBI primers served as the primers for a first-round RT-PCR of the TCR CDR3. TCRdb re-called the multiplex PCR reads with MiXCR, one entry per CDR3 protein. The sample carries roughly 290,000 distinct CDR3 sequences, around 15% recorded once. Using 9.5 to 10 ml of fresh peripheral blood, PBMCs were prepared. The sample comprised blood. The chain is built from TRBV7-2 and TRBJ2-5, with TRBD2 matching over 16 bases. The sequence was collected from a woman aged 60-70 years with Graves' ophthalmopathy. The CDR3 DNA reads as TGTGCCAGCAGCGCCGGGACTAGCGGGGGGGGCGGAGAGACCCAGTACTTC. Translated, it gives CASSAGTSGGGGETQYF.